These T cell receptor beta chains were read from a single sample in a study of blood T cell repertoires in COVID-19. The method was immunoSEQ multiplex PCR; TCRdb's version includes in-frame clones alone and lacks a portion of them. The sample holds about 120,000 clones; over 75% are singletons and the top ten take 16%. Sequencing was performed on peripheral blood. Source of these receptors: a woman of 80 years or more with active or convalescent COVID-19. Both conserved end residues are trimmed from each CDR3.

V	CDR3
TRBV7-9	ASSQIGISSTDTQY
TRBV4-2	ASSQDPGGADQPQH
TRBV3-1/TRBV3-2	ASSQWGLAQTSYNEQF
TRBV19	ASSTPILGLAQYTDTQY
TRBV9	ASSVTARKLRNIQY
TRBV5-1	ASREGVTDTQY
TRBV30	AWSWDRLSTEAF
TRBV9	ASSGANEQF
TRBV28	ASSSGATSGNYNEQF
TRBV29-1	SVVQDRDYEQY
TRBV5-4	ASSPLGTSGSAHSYEQY
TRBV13	ASSRGVGGETQY
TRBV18	ASKTDISGNTIY
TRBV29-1	SVEGRGLDTQY
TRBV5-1	ASSFGTGNAEAF
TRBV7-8	ASSRRTGFSSGANVLT
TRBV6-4	ASSDSSGEGGPLEQY
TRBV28	ASSLEHTEAF
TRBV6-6	ASSPRRDRGRNEKLF
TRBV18	ASSTTGDNEQF
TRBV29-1	SAQGEYGTDTQY
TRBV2	ASIIGRDRSYEQY
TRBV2	ASRDGTWVFSPLH
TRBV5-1	ASGTDTYEQY
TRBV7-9	ASSPWDRVEYEQY
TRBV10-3	AIRAVAGYEQY
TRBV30	AWSVPGFYEQY
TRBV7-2	ASSPFLGQNQPQH
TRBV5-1	ASSLAAEVAGEQY
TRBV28	ASSLAGGRNEKLF
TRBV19	ASSRPTGVNQPQH
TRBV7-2	ASSWTLYEQY
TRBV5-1	ASSGVAGNEQF
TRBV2	ASALLRDHNEQF
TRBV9	ASSVGQDRGTSYNSPLH
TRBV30	AWMKGQNKNEQF
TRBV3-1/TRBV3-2	ASSQDSTGVGGGELF
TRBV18	ASSEGGTEAF
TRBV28	ASSLPPGGLGNTIY
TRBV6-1	ASSEALAGGIQPQH
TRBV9	ASSVGDGSGSYEQY
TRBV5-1	ASSFFARDTGELF
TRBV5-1	ASSLAYRMNTEAF
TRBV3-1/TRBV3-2	ASSHPLAGVGRDTQY
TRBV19	ASSIGRSTGNTIY
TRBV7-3	ASSLVAGVNIQY
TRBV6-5	ASSYAGNRANSPLH
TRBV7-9	ASSPLAGGSYNEQF